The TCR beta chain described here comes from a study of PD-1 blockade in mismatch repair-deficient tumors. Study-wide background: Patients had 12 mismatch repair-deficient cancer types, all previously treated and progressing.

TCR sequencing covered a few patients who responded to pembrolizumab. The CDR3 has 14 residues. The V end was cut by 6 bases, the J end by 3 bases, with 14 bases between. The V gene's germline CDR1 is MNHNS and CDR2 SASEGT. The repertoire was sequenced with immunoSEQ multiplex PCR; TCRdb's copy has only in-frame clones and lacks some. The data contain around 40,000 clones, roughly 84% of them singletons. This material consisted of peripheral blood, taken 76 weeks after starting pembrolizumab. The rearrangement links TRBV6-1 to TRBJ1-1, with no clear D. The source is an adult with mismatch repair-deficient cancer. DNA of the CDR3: TGTGCCAGCAGCTTAACTGGGAGTGACACTGAAGCTTTCTTT. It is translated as CASSLTGSDTEAFF.